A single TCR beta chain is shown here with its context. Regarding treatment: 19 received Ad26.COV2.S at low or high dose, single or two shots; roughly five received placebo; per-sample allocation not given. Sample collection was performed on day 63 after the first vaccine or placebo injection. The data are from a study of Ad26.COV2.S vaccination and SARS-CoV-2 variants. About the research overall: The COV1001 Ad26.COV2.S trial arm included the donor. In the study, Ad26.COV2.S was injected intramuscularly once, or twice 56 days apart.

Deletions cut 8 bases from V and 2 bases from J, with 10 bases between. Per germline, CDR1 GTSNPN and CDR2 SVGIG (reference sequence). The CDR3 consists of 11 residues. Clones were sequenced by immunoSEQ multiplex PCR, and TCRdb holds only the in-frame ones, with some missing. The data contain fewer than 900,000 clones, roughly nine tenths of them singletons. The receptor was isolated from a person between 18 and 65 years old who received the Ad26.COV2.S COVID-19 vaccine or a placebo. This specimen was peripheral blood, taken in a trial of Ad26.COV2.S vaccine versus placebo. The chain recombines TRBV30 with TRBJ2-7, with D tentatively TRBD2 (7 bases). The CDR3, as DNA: TGTGCCGGGGGGGCCACCTACGAGCAGTACTTC. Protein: CAGGATYEQYF.